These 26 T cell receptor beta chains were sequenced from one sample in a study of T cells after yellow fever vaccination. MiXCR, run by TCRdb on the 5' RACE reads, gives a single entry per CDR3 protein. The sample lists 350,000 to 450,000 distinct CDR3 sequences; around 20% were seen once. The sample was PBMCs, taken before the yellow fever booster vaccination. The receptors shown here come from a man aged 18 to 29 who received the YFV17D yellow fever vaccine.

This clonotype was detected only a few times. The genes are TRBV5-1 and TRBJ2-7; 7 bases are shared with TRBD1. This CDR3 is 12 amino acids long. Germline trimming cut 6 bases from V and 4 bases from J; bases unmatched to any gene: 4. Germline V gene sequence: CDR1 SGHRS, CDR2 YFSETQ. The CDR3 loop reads CASKGQIYEQYF. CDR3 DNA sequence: TGCGCCAGCAAGGGACAGATATACGAGCAGTACTTC. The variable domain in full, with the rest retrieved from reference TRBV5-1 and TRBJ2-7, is KAGVTQTPRYLIKTRGQQVTLSCSPISGHRSVSWYQQTPGQGLQFLFEYFSETQRNKGNFPGRFSGRQFSNSRSEMNVSTLELGDSALYLCASKGQIYEQYFGPGTRLTVT.

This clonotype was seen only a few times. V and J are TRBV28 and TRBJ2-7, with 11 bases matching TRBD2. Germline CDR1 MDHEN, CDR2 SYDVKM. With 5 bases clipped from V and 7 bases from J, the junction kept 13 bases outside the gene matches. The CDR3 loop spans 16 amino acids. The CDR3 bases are TGTGCCAGCAGTCCTCATAGCGGGGGGGCGGCAGGGGAGCAGTACGTC. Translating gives CASSPHSGGAAGEQYV.

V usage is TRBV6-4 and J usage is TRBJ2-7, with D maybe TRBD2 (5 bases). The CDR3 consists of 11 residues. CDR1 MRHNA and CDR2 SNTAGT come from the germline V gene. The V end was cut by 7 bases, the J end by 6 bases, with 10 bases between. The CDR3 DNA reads TGTGCCAGCAACGAAGGACTCGAGCAGTACGTC. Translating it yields CASNEGLEQYV.

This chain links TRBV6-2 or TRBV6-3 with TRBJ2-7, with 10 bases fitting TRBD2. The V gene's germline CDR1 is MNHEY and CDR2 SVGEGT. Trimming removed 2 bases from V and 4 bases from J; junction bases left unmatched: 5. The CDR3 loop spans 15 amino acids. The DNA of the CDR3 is TGTGCCAGCAGTTACGACGATAGCGGGGGGTACGAGCAGTACTTC. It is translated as CASSYDDSGGYEQYF.

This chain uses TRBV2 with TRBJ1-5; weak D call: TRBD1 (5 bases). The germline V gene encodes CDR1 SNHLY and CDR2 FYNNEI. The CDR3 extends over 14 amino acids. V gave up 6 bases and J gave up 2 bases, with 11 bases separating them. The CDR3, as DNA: TGTGCCAGCAGGGGGGACGGACGCAATCAGCCCCAGCATTTT. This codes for CASRGDGRNQPQHF.

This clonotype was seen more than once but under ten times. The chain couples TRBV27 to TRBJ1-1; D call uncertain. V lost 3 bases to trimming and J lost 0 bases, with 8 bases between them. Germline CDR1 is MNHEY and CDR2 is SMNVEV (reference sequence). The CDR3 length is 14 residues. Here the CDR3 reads CASSFRALNTEAFF. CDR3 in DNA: TGTGCCAGCAGTTTCCGGGCCCTGAACACTGAAGCTTTCTTT.

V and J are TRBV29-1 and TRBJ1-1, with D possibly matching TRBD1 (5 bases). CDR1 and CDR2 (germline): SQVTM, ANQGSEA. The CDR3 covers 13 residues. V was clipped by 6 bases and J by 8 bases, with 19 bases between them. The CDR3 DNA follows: TGCAGCGTCGTCCGGGACCTTGGCGGAGAAGCTTTCTTT. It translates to CSVVRDLGGEAFF.

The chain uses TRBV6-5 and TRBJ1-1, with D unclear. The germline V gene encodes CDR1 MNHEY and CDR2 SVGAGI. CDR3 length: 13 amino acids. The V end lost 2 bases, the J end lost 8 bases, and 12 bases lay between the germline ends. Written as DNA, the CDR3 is TGTGCCAGCAGTTACGACGCCGACGGGGAAGCTTTCTTT. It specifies CASSYDADGEAFF.

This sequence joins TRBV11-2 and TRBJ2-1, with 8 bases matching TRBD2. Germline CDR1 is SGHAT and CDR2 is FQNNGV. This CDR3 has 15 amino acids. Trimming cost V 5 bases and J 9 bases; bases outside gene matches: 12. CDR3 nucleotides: TGTGCCAGCAGCCGATCCGGGACTAGTTCCTCTGAGCAGTTCTTC. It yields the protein CASSRSGTSSSEQFF.

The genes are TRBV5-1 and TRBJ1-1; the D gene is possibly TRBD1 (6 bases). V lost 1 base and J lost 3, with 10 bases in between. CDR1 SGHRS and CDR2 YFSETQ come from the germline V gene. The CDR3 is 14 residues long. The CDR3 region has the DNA TGCGCCAGCAGCTTGATTGCAGGGGACACTGAAGCTTTCTTT. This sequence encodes CASSLIAGDTEAFF.

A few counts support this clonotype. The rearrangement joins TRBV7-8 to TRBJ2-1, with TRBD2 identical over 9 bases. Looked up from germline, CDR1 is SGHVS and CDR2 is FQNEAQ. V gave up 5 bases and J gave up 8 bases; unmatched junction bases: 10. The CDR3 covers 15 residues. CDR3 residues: CASSPISGLAYEQFF. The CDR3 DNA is TGTGCCAGCAGCCCTATCTCGGGACTAGCTTATGAGCAGTTCTTC.

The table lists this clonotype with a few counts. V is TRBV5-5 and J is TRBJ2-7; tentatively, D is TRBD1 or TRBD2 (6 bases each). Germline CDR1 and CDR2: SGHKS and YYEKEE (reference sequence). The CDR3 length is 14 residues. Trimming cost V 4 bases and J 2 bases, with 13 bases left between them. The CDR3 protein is CASSGGGFAYEQYF. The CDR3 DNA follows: TGTGCCAGCAGCGGAGGGGGGTTCGCCTACGAGCAGTACTTC.

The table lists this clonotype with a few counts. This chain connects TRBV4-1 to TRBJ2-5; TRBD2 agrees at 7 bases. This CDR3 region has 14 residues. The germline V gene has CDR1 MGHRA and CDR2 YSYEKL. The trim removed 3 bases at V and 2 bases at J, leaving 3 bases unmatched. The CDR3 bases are TGCGCCAGCAGCCACGACGGGGGGCAAGAGACCCAGTACTTC. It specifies CASSHDGGQETQYF.

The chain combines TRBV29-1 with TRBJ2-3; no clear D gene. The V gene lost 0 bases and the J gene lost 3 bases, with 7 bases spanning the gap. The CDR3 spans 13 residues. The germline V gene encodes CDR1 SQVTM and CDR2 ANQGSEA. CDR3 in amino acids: CSVEEIQTDTQYF. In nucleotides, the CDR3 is TGCAGCGTTGAAGAAATCCAAACAGATACGCAGTATTTT.

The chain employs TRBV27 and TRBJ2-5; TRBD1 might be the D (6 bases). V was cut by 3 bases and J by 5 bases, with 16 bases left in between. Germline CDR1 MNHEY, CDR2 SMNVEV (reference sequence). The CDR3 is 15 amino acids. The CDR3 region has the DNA TGTGCCAGCAGTTTCGGCTCAGGGGTGAGCGAGACCCAGTACTTC. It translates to CASSFGSGVSETQYF.

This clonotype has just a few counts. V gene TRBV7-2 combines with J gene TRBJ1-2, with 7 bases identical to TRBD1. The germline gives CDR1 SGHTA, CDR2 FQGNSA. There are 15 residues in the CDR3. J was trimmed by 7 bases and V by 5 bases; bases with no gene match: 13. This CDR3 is CASSRGDSLGSGYTF. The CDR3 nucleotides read TGTGCCAGCAGCCGGGGGGACAGCTTAGGGAGTGGCTACACCTTC.

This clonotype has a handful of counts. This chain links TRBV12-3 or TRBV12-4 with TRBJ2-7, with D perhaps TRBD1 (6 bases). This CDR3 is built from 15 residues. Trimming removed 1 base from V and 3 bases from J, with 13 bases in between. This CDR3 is CASSLEGRGDYEQYF. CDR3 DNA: TGTGCCAGCAGTTTAGAGGGCAGGGGAGACTACGAGCAGTACTTC.

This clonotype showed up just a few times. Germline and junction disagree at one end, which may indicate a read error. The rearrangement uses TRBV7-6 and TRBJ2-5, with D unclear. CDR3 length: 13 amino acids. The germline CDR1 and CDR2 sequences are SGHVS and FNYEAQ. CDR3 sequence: CASSSIPQESQYF. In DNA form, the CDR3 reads TGTGCCAGCAGCTCGATACCCCAAGAGTCCCAGTACTTC.

CDR3 nucleotides: TGCAGTGCTAGAACAGGGCTGGACTATGGCTACACCTTC. Its protein is CSARTGLDYGYTF. This chain links TRBV20-1 with TRBJ1-2, with a possible D match to TRBD1 (6 bases). The germline V gene encodes CDR1 DFQATT and CDR2 SNEGSKA (reference sequence). This CDR3 spans 13 amino acids. V was cut by 2 bases and J by 3 bases, with 10 bases left in between.

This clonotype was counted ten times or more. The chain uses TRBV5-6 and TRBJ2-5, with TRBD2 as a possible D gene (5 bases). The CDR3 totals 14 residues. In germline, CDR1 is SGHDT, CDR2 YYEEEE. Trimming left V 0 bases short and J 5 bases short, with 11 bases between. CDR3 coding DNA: TGTGCCAGCAGCTTGGCCGGGGTCTCGGAGACCCAGTACTTC. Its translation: CASSLAGVSETQYF.

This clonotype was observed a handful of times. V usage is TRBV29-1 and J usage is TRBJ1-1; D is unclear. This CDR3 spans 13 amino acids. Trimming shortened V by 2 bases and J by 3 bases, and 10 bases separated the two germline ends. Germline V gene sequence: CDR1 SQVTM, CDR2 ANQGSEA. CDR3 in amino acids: CSVEQGRDTEAFF. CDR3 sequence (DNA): TGCAGCGTTGAACAAGGGAGGGACACTGAAGCTTTCTTT. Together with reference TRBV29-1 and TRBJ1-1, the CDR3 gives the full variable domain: SAVISQKPSRDICQRGTSLTIQCQVDSQVTMMFWYRQQPGQSLTLIATANQGSEATYESGFVIDKFPISRPNLTFSTLTVSNMSPEDSSIYLCSVEQGRDTEAFFGQGTRLTVV.

CDR3 nucleotides: TGCGCCAGCACAGGGACAGGACAGTCCTATGGCTACACCTTC. Its protein is CASTGTGQSYGYTF. The chain combines TRBV5-1 with TRBJ1-2, with 8 bases fitting TRBD1. The ends lost 6 bases at V and 4 bases at J; junction bases unmatched: 8. CDR1 SGHRS and CDR2 YFSETQ come from the germline V gene. The CDR3 spans 14 residues.

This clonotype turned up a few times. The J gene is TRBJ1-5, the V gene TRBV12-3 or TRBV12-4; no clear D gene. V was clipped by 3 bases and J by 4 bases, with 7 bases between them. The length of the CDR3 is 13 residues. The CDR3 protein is CASSFNKNQPQHF. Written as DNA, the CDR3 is TGTGCCAGCAGTTTTAATAAGAATCAGCCCCAGCATTTT.

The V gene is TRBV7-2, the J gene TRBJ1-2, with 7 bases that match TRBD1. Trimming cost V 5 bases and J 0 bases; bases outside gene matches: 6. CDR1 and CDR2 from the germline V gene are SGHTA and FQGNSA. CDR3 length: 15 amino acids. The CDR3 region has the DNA TGTGCCAGCAGCGTCCCAGGGGGTCCTAACTATGGCTACACCTTC. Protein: CASSVPGGPNYGYTF.

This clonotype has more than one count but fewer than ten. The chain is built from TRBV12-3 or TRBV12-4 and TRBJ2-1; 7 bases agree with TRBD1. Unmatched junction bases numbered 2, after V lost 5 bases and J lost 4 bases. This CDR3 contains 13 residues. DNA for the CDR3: TGTGCCAGCAGTGTGGGACAGTACAATGAGCAGTTCTTC. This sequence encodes CASSVGQYNEQFF.

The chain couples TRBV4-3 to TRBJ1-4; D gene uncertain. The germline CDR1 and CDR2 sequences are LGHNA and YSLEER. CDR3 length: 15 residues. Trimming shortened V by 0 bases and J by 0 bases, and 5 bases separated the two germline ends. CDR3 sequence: CASSQDRSTNEKLFF. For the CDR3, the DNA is TGCGCCAGCAGCCAAGACCGCTCAACTAATGAAAAACTGTTTTTT.